The clone carrying this TCR beta chain was seen many times. This entry is derived from a study of neurological immune-mediated disorders. For the sorted libraries, 1 million CD4+ or CD8+ T cells were used. A single record per CDR3 protein comes from TCRdb applying MiXCR to the 5' RACE reads. The table records approximately 30,000 distinct CDR3 sequences, less than 5% of them present only once. The CDR3 has 17 residues. CDR1 and CDR2 (germline): LGHDT, YNNKEL (reference sequence). Trimming removed 2 bases from V and 2 bases from J; junction bases left unmatched: 7. Sequencing used CD4+ T cells from blood. The receptor was isolated from a woman aged 40 to 50 in good health. The chain joins TRBV3-1 to TRBJ2-1; 9 bases align to TRBD2. CDR3 DNA: TGTGCCAGCAGCCAACGGCCTAGCGGGATGGCCTACAATGAGCAGTTCTTC. Amino acid sequence: CASSQRPSGMAYNEQFF.